This entry describes one T cell receptor beta chain. Enrolment of Seattle patients took place during active infection, and they were followed longitudinally. Trimming cost V 6 bases and J 8 bases, with 22 bases left between them. The CDR3 has 15 amino acids. In germline, CDR1 is KGHSH, CDR2 LQKENI. The authors' processing: Counts of nucleated cells, estimated from reference gene primer amplification, were obtained. Profiling relied on immunoSEQ multiplex PCR, and the TCRdb table lists in-frame clones only, not all of them. The DNA gave D and trimming, while V, J and clone size come from that table. The sample consists of around 310,000 clones, 90% of them appearing once. The data belong to a study of blood T cell repertoires in COVID-19. About the study: Italy, Spain and the United States were the sources of the convalescent and acute COVID-19 samples. PBMCs, B-cell-depleted T cells, or T cells provided the cDNA or gDNA that made up the material.

Sample: peripheral blood. The clonotype was recovered from a woman aged 40 to 50 with COVID-19, enrolled during active disease. This chain connects TRBV18 to TRBJ1-2; D is perhaps TRBD1 (5 bases). The CDR3 is CASSAGLERAAGYTF. The CDR3 nucleotides are TGTGCCAGCTCGGCGGGACTTGAGCGCGCCGCCGGCTACACCTTC.